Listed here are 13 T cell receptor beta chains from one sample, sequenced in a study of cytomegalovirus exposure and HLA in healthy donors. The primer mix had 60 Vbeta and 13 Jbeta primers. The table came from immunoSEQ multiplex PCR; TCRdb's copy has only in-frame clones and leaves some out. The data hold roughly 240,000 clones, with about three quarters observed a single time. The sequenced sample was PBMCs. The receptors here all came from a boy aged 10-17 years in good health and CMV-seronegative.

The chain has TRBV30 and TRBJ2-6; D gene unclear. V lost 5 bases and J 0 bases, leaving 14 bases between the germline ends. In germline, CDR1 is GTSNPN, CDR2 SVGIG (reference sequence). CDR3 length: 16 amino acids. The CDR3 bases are TGTGCCTGGTATAAAACACCCAGCTCTGGGGCCAACGTCCTGACTTTC. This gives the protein CAWYKTPSSGANVLTF.

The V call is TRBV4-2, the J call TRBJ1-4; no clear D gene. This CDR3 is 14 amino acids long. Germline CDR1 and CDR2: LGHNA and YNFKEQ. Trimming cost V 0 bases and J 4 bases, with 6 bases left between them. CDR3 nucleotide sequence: TGTGCCAGCAGCCAAGATCCACATAATGAAAAACTGTTTTTT. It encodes CASSQDPHNEKLFF.

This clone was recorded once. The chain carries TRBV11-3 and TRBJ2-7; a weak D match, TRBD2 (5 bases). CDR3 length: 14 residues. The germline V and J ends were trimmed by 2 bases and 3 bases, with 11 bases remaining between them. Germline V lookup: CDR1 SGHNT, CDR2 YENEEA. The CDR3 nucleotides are TGTGCCAGCAGCTTACGGGGAGAGGGCTACGAGCAGTACTTC. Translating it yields CASSLRGEGYEQYF.

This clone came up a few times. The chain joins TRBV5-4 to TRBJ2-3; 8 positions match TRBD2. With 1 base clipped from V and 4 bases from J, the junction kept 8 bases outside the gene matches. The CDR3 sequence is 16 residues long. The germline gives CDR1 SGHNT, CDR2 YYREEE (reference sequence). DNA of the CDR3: TGTGCCAGCAGCTTGAGAACGAGCGGGAGTTCAGATACGCAGTATTTT. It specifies CASSLRTSGSSDTQYF.

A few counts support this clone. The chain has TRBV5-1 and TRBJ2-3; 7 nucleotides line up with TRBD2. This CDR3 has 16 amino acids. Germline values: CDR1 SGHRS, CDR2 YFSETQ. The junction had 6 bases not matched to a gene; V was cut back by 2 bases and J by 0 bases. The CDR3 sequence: CASSLLASGSTDTQYF. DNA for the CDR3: TGCGCCAGCAGCTTATTGGCTAGCGGTAGCACAGATACGCAGTATTTT.

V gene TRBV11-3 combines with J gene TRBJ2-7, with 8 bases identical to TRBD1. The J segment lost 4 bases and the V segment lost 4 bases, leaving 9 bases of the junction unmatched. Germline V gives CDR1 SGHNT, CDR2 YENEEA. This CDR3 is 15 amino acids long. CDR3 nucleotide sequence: TGTGCCAGCAGCTCAACCGGGACAGGCTATTACGAGCAGTACTTC. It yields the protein CASSSTGTGYYEQYF. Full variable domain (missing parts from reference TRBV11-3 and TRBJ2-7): EAGVVQSPRYKIIEKKQPVAFWCNPISGHNTLYWYLQNLGQGPELLIRYENEEAVDDSQLPKDRFSAERLKGVDSTLKIQPAELGDSAVYLCASSSTGTGYYEQYFGPGTRLTVT.

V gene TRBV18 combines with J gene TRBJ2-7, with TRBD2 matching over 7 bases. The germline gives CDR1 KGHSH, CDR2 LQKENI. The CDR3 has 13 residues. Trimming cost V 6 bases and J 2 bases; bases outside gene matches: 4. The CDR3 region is CASSGGGTYEQYF. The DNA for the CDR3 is TGTGCCAGCTCCGGCGGGGGTACCTACGAGCAGTACTTC.

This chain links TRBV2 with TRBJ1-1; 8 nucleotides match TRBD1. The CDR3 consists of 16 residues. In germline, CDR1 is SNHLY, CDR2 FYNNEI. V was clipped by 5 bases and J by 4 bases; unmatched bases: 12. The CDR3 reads CASSNQGTGTRTEAFF. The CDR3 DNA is TGTGCCAGCAGTAACCAGGGGACAGGTACGCGCACTGAAGCTTTCTTT.

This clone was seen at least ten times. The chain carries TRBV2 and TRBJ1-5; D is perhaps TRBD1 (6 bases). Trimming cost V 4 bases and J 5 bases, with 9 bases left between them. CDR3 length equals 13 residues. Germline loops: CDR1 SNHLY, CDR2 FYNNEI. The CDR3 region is CASSAWGHQPQHF. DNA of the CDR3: TGTGCCAGCAGTGCGTGGGGGCATCAGCCCCAGCATTTT.

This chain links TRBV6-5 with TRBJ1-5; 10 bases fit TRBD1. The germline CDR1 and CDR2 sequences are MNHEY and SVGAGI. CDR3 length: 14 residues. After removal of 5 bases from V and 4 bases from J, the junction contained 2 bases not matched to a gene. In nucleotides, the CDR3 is TGTGCCAGCAGTCCGGGACAGGGGAATCAGCCCCAGCATTTT. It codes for CASSPGQGNQPQHF.

The CDR3 DNA reads TGTGCCAGCAGCGCAAGAAGGGGGCTAGTGCCCCTCGAGCAGTACTTC. It codes for CASSARRGLVPLEQYF. The chain uses TRBV13 and TRBJ2-7; 7 bases align to TRBD1. The CDR3 is 16 amino acids. Germline lookup yields CDR1 PRHDT and CDR2 FYEKMQ (reference sequence). The ends lost 5 bases at V and 6 bases at J; junction bases unmatched: 16.

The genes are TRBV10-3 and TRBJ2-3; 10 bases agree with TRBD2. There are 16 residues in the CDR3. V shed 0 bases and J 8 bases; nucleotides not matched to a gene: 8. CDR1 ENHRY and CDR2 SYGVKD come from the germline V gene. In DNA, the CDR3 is TGTGCCATCAGTGAGTCGAGCGGGAGGGCCCCAGGTACGCAGTATTTT. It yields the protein CAISESSGRAPGTQYF.

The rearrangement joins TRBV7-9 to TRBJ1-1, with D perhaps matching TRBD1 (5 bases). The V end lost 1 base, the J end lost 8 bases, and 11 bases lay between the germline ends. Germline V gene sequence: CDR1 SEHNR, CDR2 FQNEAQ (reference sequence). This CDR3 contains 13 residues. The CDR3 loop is CASSLDGSGEAFF. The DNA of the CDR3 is TGTGCCAGCAGCTTAGACGGTTCAGGGGAAGCTTTCTTT.